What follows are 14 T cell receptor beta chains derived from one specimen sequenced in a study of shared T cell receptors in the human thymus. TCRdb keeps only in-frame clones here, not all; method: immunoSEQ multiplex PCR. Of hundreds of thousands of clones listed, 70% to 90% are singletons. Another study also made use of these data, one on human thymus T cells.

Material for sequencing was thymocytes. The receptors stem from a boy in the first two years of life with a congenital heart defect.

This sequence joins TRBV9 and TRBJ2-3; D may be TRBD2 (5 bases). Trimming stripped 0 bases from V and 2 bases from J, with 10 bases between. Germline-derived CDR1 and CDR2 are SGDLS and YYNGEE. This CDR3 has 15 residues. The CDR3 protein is CASSVVSGLTDTQYF. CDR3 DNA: TGTGCCAGCAGCGTAGTCAGCGGACTCACAGATACGCAGTATTTT.

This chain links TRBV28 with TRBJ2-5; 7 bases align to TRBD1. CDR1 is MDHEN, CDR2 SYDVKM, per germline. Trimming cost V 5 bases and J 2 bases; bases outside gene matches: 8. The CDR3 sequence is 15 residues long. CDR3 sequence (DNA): TGTGCCAGCAGTCTAAACCGGGACAGTCAAGAGACCCAGTACTTC. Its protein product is CASSLNRDSQETQYF.

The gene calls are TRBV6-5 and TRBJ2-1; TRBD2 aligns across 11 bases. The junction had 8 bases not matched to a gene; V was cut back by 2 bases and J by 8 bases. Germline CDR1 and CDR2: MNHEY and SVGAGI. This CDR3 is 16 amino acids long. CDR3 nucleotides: TGTGCCAGCAGTTACGCTCTAGCGGGAGGATGGTATGAGCAGTTCTTC. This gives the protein CASSYALAGGWYEQFF.

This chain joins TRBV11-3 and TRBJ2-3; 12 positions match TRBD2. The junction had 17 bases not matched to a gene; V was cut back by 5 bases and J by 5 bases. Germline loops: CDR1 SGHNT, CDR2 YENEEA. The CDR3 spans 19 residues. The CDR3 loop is CASSRRLAGDGGHGDTQYF. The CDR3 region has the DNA TGTGCCAGCAGCCGAAGACTAGCGGGAGACGGGGGGCATGGAGATACGCAGTATTTT. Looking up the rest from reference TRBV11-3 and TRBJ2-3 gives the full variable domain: EAGVVQSPRYKIIEKKQPVAFWCNPISGHNTLYWYLQNLGQGPELLIRYENEEAVDDSQLPKDRFSAERLKGVDSTLKIQPAELGDSAVYLCASSRRLAGDGGHGDTQYFGPGTRLTVL.

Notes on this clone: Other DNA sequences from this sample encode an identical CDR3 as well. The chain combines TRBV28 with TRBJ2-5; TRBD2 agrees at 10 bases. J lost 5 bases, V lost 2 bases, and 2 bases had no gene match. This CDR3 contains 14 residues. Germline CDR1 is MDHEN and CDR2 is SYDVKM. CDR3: CASSLPSGGETQYF. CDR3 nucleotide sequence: TGTGCCAGCAGTTTACCTAGCGGGGGCGAGACCCAGTACTTC.

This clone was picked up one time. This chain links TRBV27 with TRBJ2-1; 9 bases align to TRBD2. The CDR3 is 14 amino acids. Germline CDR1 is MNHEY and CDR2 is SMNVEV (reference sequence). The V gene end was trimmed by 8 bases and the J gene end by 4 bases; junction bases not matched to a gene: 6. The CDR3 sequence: CASQRTSDYNEQFF. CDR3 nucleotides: TGTGCCAGCCAAAGGACTAGCGATTACAATGAGCAGTTCTTC.

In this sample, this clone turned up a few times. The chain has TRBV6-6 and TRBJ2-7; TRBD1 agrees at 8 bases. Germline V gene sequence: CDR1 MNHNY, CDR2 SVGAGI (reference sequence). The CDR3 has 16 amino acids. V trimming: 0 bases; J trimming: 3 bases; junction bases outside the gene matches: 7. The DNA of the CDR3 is TGTGCCAGCAGTTACTCGACTGAGACAGGGGACTACGAGCAGTACTTC. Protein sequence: CASSYSTETGDYEQYF.

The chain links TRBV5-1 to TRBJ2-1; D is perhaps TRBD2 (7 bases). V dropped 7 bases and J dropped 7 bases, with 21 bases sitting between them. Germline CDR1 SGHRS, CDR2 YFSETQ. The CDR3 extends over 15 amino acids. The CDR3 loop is CASRLLLGGLNEQFF. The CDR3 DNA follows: TGCGCCAGCCGGCTTCTACTCGGGGGGCTGAATGAGCAGTTCTTC.

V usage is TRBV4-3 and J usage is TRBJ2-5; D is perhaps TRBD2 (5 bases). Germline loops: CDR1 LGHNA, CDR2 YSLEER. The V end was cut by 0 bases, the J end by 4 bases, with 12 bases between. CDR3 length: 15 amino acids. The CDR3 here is CASSQDSGKRETQYF. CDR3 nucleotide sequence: TGCGCCAGCAGCCAAGATTCCGGGAAACGAGAGACCCAGTACTTC.

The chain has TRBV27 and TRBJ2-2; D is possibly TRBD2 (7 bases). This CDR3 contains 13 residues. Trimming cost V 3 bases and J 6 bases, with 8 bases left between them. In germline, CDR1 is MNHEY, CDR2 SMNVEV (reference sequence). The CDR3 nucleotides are TGTGCCAGCAGTTTCGGGGGGCCCGGGGAGCTGTTTTTT. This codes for CASSFGGPGELFF.

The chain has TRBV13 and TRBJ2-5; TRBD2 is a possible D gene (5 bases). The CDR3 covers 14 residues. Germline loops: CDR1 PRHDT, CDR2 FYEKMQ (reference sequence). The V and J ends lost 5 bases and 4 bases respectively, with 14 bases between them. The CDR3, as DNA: TGTGCCAGCAGCCCCTACCTAGCTGCAGAGACCCAGTACTTC. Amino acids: CASSPYLAAETQYF.

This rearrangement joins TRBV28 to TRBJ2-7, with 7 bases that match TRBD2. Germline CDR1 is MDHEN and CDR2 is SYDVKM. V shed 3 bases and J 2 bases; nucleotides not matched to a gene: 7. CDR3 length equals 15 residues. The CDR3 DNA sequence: TGTGCCAGCAGTTTTGGGAGGGGTACGCCCTACGAGCAGTACTTC. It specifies CASSFGRGTPYEQYF.

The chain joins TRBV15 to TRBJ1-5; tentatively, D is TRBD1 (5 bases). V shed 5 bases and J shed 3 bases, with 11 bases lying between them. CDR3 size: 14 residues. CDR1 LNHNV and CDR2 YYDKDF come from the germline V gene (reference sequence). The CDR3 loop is CATSQDRLNQPQHF. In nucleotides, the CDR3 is TGTGCCACCAGCCAAGACAGACTCAATCAGCCCCAGCATTTT.

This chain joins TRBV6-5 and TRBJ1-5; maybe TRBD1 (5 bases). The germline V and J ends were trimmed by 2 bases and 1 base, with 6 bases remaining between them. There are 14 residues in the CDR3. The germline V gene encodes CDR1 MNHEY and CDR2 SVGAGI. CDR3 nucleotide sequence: TGTGCCAGCAGTTACAAGGGGAGCAATCAGCCCCAGCATTTT. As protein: CASSYKGSNQPQHF.